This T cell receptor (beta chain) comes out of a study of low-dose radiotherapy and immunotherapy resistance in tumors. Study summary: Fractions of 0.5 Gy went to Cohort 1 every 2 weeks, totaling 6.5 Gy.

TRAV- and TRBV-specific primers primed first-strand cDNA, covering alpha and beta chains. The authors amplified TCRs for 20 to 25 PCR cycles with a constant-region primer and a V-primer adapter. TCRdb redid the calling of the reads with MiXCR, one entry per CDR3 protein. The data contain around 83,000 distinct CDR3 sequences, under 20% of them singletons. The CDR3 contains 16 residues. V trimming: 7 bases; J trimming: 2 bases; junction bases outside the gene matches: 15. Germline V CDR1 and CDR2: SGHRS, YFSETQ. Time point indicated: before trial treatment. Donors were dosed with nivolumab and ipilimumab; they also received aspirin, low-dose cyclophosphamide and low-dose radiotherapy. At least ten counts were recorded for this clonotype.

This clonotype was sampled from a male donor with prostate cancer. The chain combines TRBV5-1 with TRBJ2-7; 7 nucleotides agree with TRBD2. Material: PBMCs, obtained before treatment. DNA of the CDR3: TGCGCCAGCTTCCCGAACAGCGGGGTAGCCACCTACGAGCAGTACTTC. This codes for CASFPNSGVATYEQYF.